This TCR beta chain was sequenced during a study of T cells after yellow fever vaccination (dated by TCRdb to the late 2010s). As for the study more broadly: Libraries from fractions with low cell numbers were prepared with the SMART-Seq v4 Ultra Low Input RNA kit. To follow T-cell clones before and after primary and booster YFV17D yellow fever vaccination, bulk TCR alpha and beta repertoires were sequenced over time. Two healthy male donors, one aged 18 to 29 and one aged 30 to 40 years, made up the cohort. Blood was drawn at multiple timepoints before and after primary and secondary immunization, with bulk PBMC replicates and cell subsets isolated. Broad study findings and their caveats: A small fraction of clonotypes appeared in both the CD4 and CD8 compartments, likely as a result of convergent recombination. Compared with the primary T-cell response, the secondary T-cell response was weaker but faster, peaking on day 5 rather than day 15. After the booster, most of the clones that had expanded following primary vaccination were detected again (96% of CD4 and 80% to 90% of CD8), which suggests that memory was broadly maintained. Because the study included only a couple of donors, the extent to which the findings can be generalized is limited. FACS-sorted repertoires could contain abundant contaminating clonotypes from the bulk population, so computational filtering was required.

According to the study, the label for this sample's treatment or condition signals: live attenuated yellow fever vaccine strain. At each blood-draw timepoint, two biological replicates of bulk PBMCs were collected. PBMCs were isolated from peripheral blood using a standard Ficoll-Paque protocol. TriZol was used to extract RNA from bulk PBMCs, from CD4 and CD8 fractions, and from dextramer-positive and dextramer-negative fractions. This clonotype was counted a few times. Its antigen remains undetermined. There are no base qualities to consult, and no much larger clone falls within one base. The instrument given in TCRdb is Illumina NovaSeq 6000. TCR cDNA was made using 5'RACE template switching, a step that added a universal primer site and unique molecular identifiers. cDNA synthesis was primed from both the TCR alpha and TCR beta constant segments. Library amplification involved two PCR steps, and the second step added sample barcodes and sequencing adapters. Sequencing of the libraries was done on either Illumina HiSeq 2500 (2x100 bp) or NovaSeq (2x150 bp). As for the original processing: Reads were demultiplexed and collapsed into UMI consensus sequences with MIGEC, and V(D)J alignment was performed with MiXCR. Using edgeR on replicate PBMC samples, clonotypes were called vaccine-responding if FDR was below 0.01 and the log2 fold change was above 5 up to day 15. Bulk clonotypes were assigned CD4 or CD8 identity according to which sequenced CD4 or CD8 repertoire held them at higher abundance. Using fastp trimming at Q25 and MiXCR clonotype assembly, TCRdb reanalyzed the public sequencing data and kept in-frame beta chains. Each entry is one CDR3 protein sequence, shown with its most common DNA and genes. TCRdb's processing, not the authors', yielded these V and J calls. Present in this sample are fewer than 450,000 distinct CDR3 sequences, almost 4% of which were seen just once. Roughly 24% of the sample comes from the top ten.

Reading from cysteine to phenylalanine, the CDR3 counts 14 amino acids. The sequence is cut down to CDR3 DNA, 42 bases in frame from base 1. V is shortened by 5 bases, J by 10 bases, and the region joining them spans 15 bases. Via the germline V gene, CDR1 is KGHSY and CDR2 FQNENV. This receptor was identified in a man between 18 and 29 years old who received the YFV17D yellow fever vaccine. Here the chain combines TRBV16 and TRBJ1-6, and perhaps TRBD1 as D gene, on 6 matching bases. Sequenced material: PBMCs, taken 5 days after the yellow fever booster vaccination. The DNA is TGTGCCAGCAGCACCCTCGGGGGCGACTCACCCCTCCACTTT. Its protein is CASSTLGGDSPLHF. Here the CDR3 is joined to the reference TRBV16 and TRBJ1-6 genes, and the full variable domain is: GEEVAQTPKHLVRGEGQKAKLYCAPIKGHSYVFWYQQVLKNEFKFLISFQNENVFDETGMPKERFSAKCLPNSPCSLEIQATKLEDSAVYFCASSTLGGDSPLHFGNGTRLTVT.